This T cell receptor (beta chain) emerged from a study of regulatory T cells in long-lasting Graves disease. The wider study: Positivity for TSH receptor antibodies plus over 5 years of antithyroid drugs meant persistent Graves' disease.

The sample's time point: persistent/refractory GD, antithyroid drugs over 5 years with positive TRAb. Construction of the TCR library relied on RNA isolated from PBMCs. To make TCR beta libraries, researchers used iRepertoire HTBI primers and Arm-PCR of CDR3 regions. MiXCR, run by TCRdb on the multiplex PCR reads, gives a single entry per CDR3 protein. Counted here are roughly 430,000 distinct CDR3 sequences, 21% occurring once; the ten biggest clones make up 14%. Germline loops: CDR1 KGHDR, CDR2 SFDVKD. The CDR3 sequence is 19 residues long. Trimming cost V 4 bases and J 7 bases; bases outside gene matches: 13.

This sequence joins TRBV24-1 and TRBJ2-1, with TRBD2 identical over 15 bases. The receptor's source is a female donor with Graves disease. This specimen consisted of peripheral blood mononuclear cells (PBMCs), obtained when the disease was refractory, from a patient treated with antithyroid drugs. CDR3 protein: CATSDRSPRTSGRANEQFF. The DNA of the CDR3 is TGTGCCACCAGTGACCGATCACCAAGGACTAGCGGGAGGGCAAATGAGCAGTTCTTC.